This TCR beta chain is from a study of long-term antiretroviral therapy in people with HIV. This clone was counted only a few times. Its specificity is unknown. Germline CDR1 and CDR2: MNHEY and SVGAGI. CDR3 size: 15 residues. V was clipped by 2 bases and J by 1 base, with 9 bases between them. Study observations and caveats: Whichever time point was examined, clones expanded before ART dominated the repertoire. Controls showed broader CDR3 length ranges than did the HIV repertoires. ART was followed by higher diversity that remained below transplant donor controls.

With survey level as its setting, the immunoSEQ assay was v3.0. Repertoires were generated with immunoSEQ multiplex PCR, while TCRdb's copy carries only in-frame clones and drops some. The sample holds around 11,000 clones, roughly 91% seen once. The genes are TRBV6-5 and TRBJ1-5; D not resolved. This sequence originates from a woman aged 40 to 50 with HIV. The sample was unsorted PBMCs, taken 0.2 years before starting antiretroviral therapy. The CDR3 DNA reads TGTGCCAGCAGTTACAGTAGGCTCAGCAATCAGCCCCAGCATTTT. Translation gives CASSYSRLSNQPQHF.